This is a list of T cell receptor beta chains from one sample in a study of shared clonotypes between healthy human individuals. Here immunoSEQ multiplex PCR was the method, and the copy in TCRdb shows in-frame clones only, minus some. This sample yields roughly 2,300,000 clones, of which 85% to 95% are seen a single time; about 0.41% belongs to the top ten. The sample comprised naive CD4+ T cells from PBMCs. These receptors originate from a man aged 18 to 29 in good health. Some clones in this sample may be carry-over from other donors' samples. CDR3s leave out the opening cysteine and the closing phenylalanine or tryptophan.

v_call,cdr3_length,cdr3_aa
TRBV28,13,ASRDAGDSGNTIY
TRBV19,10,ASSTNYNEQF
TRBV28,14,ASSLGGGVAKNIQY
TRBV5-1,12,ASSPGLGSNEQF
TRBV19,13,ASSIGHFVRYEQY
TRBV9,11,ASSVGSPNEQF
TRBV5-1,12,ASSTTGGDETQY
TRBV6-6,12,ASSYRGRENGYT
TRBV28,11,ASSLWWGNEQF
TRBV19,14,ASSISAGMDKNIQY
TRBV7-9,10,AGSLARETQY
TRBV10-3,11,AISESEGTEAF
TRBV7-3,12,ASSFDRVADTQY
TRBV6-5,13,ASSSRQGGGFEAF
TRBV5-1,12,ASSPRQGDYGYT
TRBV28,13,ASSLADRATDTQY
TRBV19,14,ASSEQGAPGANVLT
TRBV7-3,18,ASSLAGDRGLAVRAYEQY
TRBV7-2,15,ASSFGIYRGMGETQY
TRBV5-1,13,ASSLAVVGLYGYT
TRBV5-4,13,ASSPRTANTGELF
TRBV14,14,ASSHPSSGRSYEQY
TRBV6-1,14,ASSEIYTGPSFGYT
TRBV28,13,ASRPSRTMNTEAF
TRBV11-2,14,ASSLLTGTGAGEQY
TRBV7-3,13,ASSLTPTDNTEAF
TRBV4-2,15,ASSQGFGRGQDYGYT
TRBV6-5,14,ASSYLGTGLNSPLH
TRBV5-1,12,ASSTGGAGDIQY
TRBV10-3,13,AISEGGATQETQY
TRBV6-1,12,ASSEGDRGYGYT
TRBV7-2,16,ASSLAGAGTLGTDTQY
TRBV19,13,ASSEWTGGSYEQY
TRBV5-1,14,ASSLALAGNTGELF
TRBV5-1,15,ASSLVGLAGVGETQY
TRBV2,11,ASKLLAVERQY
TRBV5-1,16,ASLHRQGVTMDTGELF
TRBV5-1,13,ASIFVAGMNTEAF
TRBV30,12,AWSKRASYNEQF
TRBV7-9,14,ASSLWRGDSNQPQH
TRBV11-2,13,ASSLWVGVKNIQY
TRBV7-2,13,ASSSARGAPETQY
TRBV5-1,14,ASSFTPGGGNQPQH
TRBV7-2,12,ASSLAGGGEKLF
TRBV7-2,11,ASSLDLYNEQF
TRBV27,14,ASSLSPSRATGELF
TRBV7-8,13,ASSLRGGRNTEAF
TRBV9,12,ASSPQRATGELF
TRBV5-1,13,ASSLVSRTNTEAF
TRBV6-4,13,ASSDRRDSQETQY
TRBV14,15,ASSQGAGAYSNQPQH
TRBV29-1,9,SASSRDTQY
TRBV7-3,14,ASSLTAGGPNYGYT
TRBV5-6,12,ASSSTTEETEAF
TRBV25-1,9,ASSEYYGYT